This record looks at one T cell receptor (beta chain) sequence and its context. No antigen is known for it. This sample is drawn from a study of T-cell memory formation after mild COVID-19. Study results and caveats: Later expanders leaned CD4+, whereas clones that contracted between day 15 and 85 were balanced CD4/CD8. Whether second-wave clones peaking at day 37 were SARS-CoV-2 specific went unconfirmed. Cross-reactive memory seemingly joined, as some responding clones were found in pre-infection memory.

Constant-segment primers and 5'RACE yielded cDNA libraries for TCR alpha and TCR beta, each carrying sample barcodes and UMIs. TCRdb reprocessed the 5' RACE reads via MiXCR and lists one record per CDR3 protein. Of 200,000 or so distinct CDR3 sequences in the sample, 15% to 20% are singletons; the top ten hold about 1.9%. This CDR3 region has 16 residues. Trimming shortened V by 4 bases and J by 0 bases, and 13 bases separated the two germline ends. CDR1 MNHEY and CDR2 SMNVEV come from the germline V gene (reference sequence). The sample consisted of PBMCs or a T cell subset sorted from them (not recorded which). This clonotype originated in an adult woman who had mild COVID-19 (a few samples of this study predate the infection). Cell type and time point are not known. The chain has TRBV27 and TRBJ1-3; unclear D gene. The chain's CDR3 is CASSSTSGRSGNTIYF. The CDR3 DNA is TGTGCCAGCAGTTCGACCAGTGGTCGCTCTGGAAACACCATATATTTT.